Listed here is a single T cell receptor (beta chain). Its antigen remains unknown. This sample was taken from a study of chemoradiotherapy in HPV16-positive cancers. About the research overall: Candidate HPV-specific clones and shared TCR motifs came from a couple of HPV16-positive patients. Study observations and caveats: Candidate HPV-specific clones and E7-related TCR motifs grew in tumor during treatment.

V lost 2 bases and J lost 3; bases outside the gene matches: 5. Germline assignment: CDR1 MGHRA and CDR2 YSYEKL. This CDR3 is built from 15 residues. Libraries were prepared by immunoSEQ multiplex PCR; TCRdb keeps only in-frame clonotypes and omits some of them. Found here are over 8,500 clones, about 88% of them singletons; the top ten hold under 3.5%. The specimen was tumor tissue, collected from a patient who underwent chemoradiotherapy. The chain joins TRBV4-1 to TRBJ1-1, with TRBD1 matching over 8 bases. The clonotype comes from a human donor with HPV-associated anogenital cancer. The CDR3 coding sequence is TGCGCCAGCAGCCAACTGGGACAGGCCTACACTGAAGCTTTCTTT. Amino acids: CASSQLGQAYTEAFF.